These T cell receptor beta chains were read from a single sample in a study of T cell responses to AZD1222 COVID-19 vaccine. Repertoires were generated with immunoSEQ multiplex PCR, while TCRdb's copy carries only in-frame clones and drops some. The sample contains approximately 150,000 clones, more than 70% of which appear only once. The material was peripheral blood, obtained 28 days after the second AZD1222 dose. The receptor set was obtained from an adult who received the AZD1222 COVID-19 vaccine. Each CDR3 is given with its conserved first and last residue. A D gene is named only where the DNA matches it firmly. The listing skips clone size in some rows; elsewhere it reads once, few, many or a size class.

clone_size j_call d_call v_call cdr3_aa cdr3_nt
. TRBJ1-2 TRBD1 TRBV10-2 CASTAGRGNYGYTF TGCGCCAGCACCGCAGGCAGGGGGAACTATGGCTACACCTTC
. TRBJ2-7 . TRBV7-9 CASSHAQGRLHEQYF TGTGCCAGCAGCCACGCACAGGGCCGCCTCCACGAGCAGTACTTC
once TRBJ2-5 TRBD1 TRBV7-6 CASSFNTPRTQGETQYF TGTGCCAGCAGCTTTAATACGCCGCGGACACAGGGGGAGACCCAGTACTTC
. TRBJ1-5 . TRBV6-2/TRBV6-3 CASSYYPQDSNQPQHF TGTGCCAGCAGTTACTACCCACAGGATAGCAATCAGCCCCAGCATTTT
. TRBJ1-5 TRBD1 TRBV27 CASSFKQGYNQPQHF TGTGCCAGCAGTTTTAAACAGGGGTACAATCAGCCCCAGCATTTT
. TRBJ1-1 . TRBV11-3 CASSLRPPEAFF TGTGCCAGCAGCTTAAGGCCTCCCGAAGCTTTCTTT
. TRBJ2-3 TRBD2 TRBV9 CASSVGLAAYTDTQYF TGTGCCAGCAGCGTAGGGCTAGCGGCATACACAGATACGCAGTATTTT
once TRBJ2-1 . TRBV9 CASSPPPGDNEQFF TGTGCCAGCAGCCCACCCCCCGGGGACAATGAGCAGTTCTTC
. TRBJ1-1 TRBD1 TRBV5-1 CASSYGTAVLNTEAFF TGCGCCAGCAGCTACGGGACAGCAGTTTTGAACACTGAAGCTTTCTTT
. TRBJ2-7 . TRBV2 CASRRGLARGYEQYF TGTGCCAGCAGGAGAGGACTCGCCCGTGGGTACGAGCAGTACTTC
. TRBJ1-1 . TRBV28 CASSLHVSNTEAFF TGTGCCAGCAGTCTCCACGTCTCGAACACTGAAGCTTTCTTT
. TRBJ1-5 . TRBV12-3/TRBV12-4 CASSLGIVQPQHF TGTGCCAGCAGTTTAGGTATCGTTCAGCCCCAGCATTTT
once TRBJ1-6 . TRBV10-2 CASSAGVGNSPLHF TGCGCCAGCAGTGCAGGTGTTGGGAATTCACCCCTCCACTTT
. TRBJ2-1 . TRBV12-3/TRBV12-4 CASSPAGYNEQFF TGTGCCAGCAGTCCGGCGGGGTACAATGAGCAGTTCTTC
. TRBJ1-2 TRBD1 TRBV4-2 CASSGPGQGIRNDGYTF TGTGCCAGCAGCGGACCGGGACAGGGTATAAGGAATGATGGCTACACCTTC
. TRBJ1-2 . TRBV19 CASSTLDIAGSGYTF TGTGCCAGTAGTACCTTGGACATCGCTGGGAGTGGCTACACCTTC
. TRBJ2-7 TRBD2 TRBV3-1/TRBV3-2 CASSRPTSGRIRGEQYF TGTGCCAGCAGCCGACCGACTAGCGGGAGAATCAGGGGCGAGCAGTACTTC
. TRBJ1-4 . TRBV6-1 CASSEEGLTYF TGTGCCAGCAGTGAAGAGGGCCTAACCTATTTT
. TRBJ2-7 . TRBV6-5 CASSYSLTGAYEQYF TGTGCCAGCAGTTACTCTCTGACAGGCGCCTACGAGCAGTACTTC
once TRBJ1-1 . TRBV6-2/TRBV6-3 CASSMDRDTEAFF TGTGCCAGCAGCATGGACAGAGACACTGAAGCTTTCTTT